This passage covers 10 T cell receptor beta chains from one sample sequenced in a study of CD8+CD57+ T cells in acquired aplastic anemia. Investigators profiled TCR beta VDJ and CDR3 from genomic DNA template. TCRdb re-called the reads through MiXCR, storing one row per CDR3 protein. The sample consists of approximately 190,000 distinct CDR3 sequences, over 60% of them appearing once. The sample comprised sorted CD4+, CD8+, or CD8+CD57+ T cells (not recorded which) from PBMCs. The receptor set was obtained from a human donor with severe aplastic anemia or a healthy control (not recorded which).

This clonotype occurred many times. This chain joins TRBV4-2 and TRBJ2-7, with D unresolved. The germline V and J ends were trimmed by 1 base and 2 bases, with 12 bases remaining between them. Germline CDR1 is LGHNA and CDR2 is YNFKEQ. The CDR3 spans 15 residues. The CDR3 reads CASSQASQGAYEQYF. DNA of the CDR3: TGTGCCAGCAGCCAAGCGTCCCAAGGCGCCTACGAGCAGTACTTC.

The rearrangement uses TRBV2 and TRBJ2-1; 7 nucleotides match TRBD1. Germline CDR1 reads SNHLY; CDR2 reads FYNNEI. The CDR3 loop spans 14 amino acids. J gave up 1 base and V 6 bases, and 3 bases lay outside the gene matches. The CDR3 nucleotides read TGTGCCAGCAGAAAGGGGGCATCCTACAATGAGCAGTTCTTC. Translation: CASRKGASYNEQFF.

This clonotype was recorded at least ten times. V gene TRBV5-6 combines with J gene TRBJ1-1, with 9 bases that match TRBD1. The CDR3 loop spans 17 amino acids. V shed 2 bases and J 5 bases; nucleotides not matched to a gene: 13. Germline loops: CDR1 SGHDT, CDR2 YYEEEE. The DNA of the CDR3 is TGTGCCAGCAGCTTTATCCACACCGGGACAGGGAAAACTGAAGCTTTCTTT. It translates to CASSFIHTGTGKTEAFF.

The chain carries TRBV5-6 and TRBJ1-2, with D maybe TRBD1 (6 bases). The CDR3 extends over 13 amino acids. Trimming pared 0 bases from V and 9 bases from J, leaving 12 bases between. Looked up from germline, CDR1 is SGHDT and CDR2 is YYEEEE. The DNA of the CDR3 is TGTGCCAGCAGCTTGGGTGGGGGCCGGAGCTACACCTTC. Its translation: CASSLGGGRSYTF.

This chain links TRBV2 with TRBJ2-7; maybe TRBD1 (7 bases). This CDR3 is 14 amino acids long. Germline V gives CDR1 SNHLY, CDR2 FYNNEI. V gave up 3 bases and J gave up 2 bases, with 11 bases separating them. CDR3 in DNA: TGTGCCAGCAGTGAGCGGAGGGGGCCCTACGAGCAGTACTTC. Protein product: CASSERRGPYEQYF.

This clonotype was detected once. V is TRBV7-9 and J is TRBJ2-5, with D unresolved. Trimming left V 7 bases short and J 4 bases short, with 7 bases between. The CDR3 sequence is 11 residues long. CDR1 is SEHNR and CDR2 is FQNEAQ in the germline V gene (reference sequence). CDR3 DNA sequence: TGTGCCAGCACTCTAGGAGAGACCCAGTACTTC. Translating gives CASTLGETQYF. Full variable domain (missing parts from reference TRBV7-9 and TRBJ2-5): DTGVSQNPRHKITKRGQNVTFRCDPISEHNRLYWYRQTLGQGPEFLTYFQNEAQLEKSRLLSDRFSAERPKGSFSTLEIQRTEQGDSAMYLCASTLGETQYFGPGTRLLVL.

This clonotype is a singleton in its sample. The chain couples TRBV12-3 or TRBV12-4 to TRBJ1-2; 7 bases are a match to TRBD1. Unmatched junction bases numbered 3, after V lost 6 bases and J lost 2 bases. The CDR3 sequence is 13 residues long. The CDR3 DNA reads TGTGCCAGCAGGCGACAGGGAAACTATGGCTACACCTTC. It is translated as CASRRQGNYGYTF.

The CDR3 DNA reads as TGTGCCAGCAGTGACCCACAAGGAGATACGCAGTATTTT. Its translation is CASSDPQGDTQYF. V gene TRBV6-1 combines with J gene TRBJ2-3, with D uncertain. Trimming cost V 3 bases and J 5 bases, with 9 bases left between them. The CDR3 is 13 residues long. CDR1 MNHNS and CDR2 SASEGT come from the germline V gene.

V and J are TRBV5-1 and TRBJ1-3, with D perhaps TRBD1 (5 bases). This CDR3 region has 15 residues. Between the trimmed V and J ends, which lost 0 bases and 0 bases, there was a span of 7 bases. CDR1 SGHRS and CDR2 YFSETQ come from the germline V gene. CDR3 nucleotide sequence: TGCGCCAGCAGCTTGGCAGGGTACTCTGGAAACACCATATATTTT. The encoded protein is CASSLAGYSGNTIYF.

The rearrangement uses TRBV19 and TRBJ1-2, with D maybe TRBD1 (6 bases). CDR3 length: 13 residues. Germline V gives CDR1 LNHDA, CDR2 SQIVND (reference sequence). V was clipped by 7 bases and J by 4 bases, with 13 bases between them. The CDR3 coding sequence is TGTGCCAGTATGACTGGACAGCTCTATGGCTACACCTTC. Amino acids: CASMTGQLYGYTF. The full variable domain, with the rest looked up from reference TRBV19 and TRBJ1-2, is DGGITQSPKYLFRKEGQNVTLSCEQNLNHDAMYWYRQDPGQGLRLIYYSQIVNDFQKGDIAEGYSVSREKKESFPLTVTSAQKNPTAFYLCASMTGQLYGYTFGSGTRLTVV.